A selection of T cell receptor beta chains follows, all from one sample in a study of blood T cell repertoires in COVID-19. TCRdb's copy holds only in-frame clones and misses some; the assay was immunoSEQ multiplex PCR. Among approximately 450,000 clones listed, roughly 90% were seen once. Specimen: peripheral blood. The receptors derive from a young woman with acute or convalescent COVID-19. Both conserved end residues are part of each CDR3. Each record gives: V gene, D gene, clone size, J gene, CDR3 protein, CDR3 DNA. The D gene is left open where the match is weak. Clone size appears in some rows only: once, few, many, or a class for an expanded clone.

V: TRBV6-5; D: NA; size: NA; J: TRBJ2-7; CDR3: CASRGQSYEQYF; DNA: TGTGCCAGCAGGGGGCAGTCCTACGAGCAGTACTTC
V: TRBV6-1; D: NA; size: NA; J: TRBJ1-1; CDR3: CASSDRVTEAFF; DNA: TGTGCCAGCAGTGACAGGGTAACTGAAGCTTTCTTT
V: TRBV24-1; D: TRBD1; size: NA; J: TRBJ1-5; CDR3: CATSEFGDSNQPQHF; DNA: TGTGCCACCAGTGAATTTGGGGACAGTAATCAGCCCCAGCATTTT
V: TRBV6-5; D: NA; size: NA; J: TRBJ2-7; CDR3: CASRGQGSNYEQYF; DNA: TGTGCCAGCAGGGGGCAGGGAAGCAACTACGAGCAGTACTTC
V: TRBV19; D: NA; size: NA; J: TRBJ2-7; CDR3: CASSDVWGTYEQYF; DNA: TGTGCCAGTAGTGATGTTTGGGGCACCTACGAGCAGTACTTC
V: TRBV5-6; D: NA; size: NA; J: TRBJ1-5; CDR3: CASSLSGLLGNQPQHF; DNA: TGTGCCAGCAGCTTATCAGGGTTATTGGGCAATCAGCCCCAGCATTTT
V: TRBV4-1; D: NA; size: NA; J: TRBJ1-1; CDR3: CASSQEGRFTEAFF; DNA: TGCGCCAGCAGCCAGGAGGGGCGGTTCACTGAAGCTTTCTTT
V: TRBV25-1; D: NA; size: NA; J: TRBJ2-3; CDR3: CASSVGRHTDTQYF; DNA: TGTGCCAGCAGTGTGGGGCGACACACAGATACGCAGTATTTT
V: TRBV4-2; D: NA; size: NA; J: TRBJ1-1; CDR3: CASSLDTANTEAFF; DNA: TGTGCCAGCAGCTTAGATACAGCGAACACTGAAGCTTTCTTT
V: TRBV6-1; D: NA; size: NA; J: TRBJ1-5; CDR3: CASSERTSNQPQHF; DNA: TGTGCCAGCAGTGAACGAACAAGCAATCAGCCCCAGCATTTT
V: TRBV5-1; D: TRBD1; size: NA; J: TRBJ2-5; CDR3: CASSSKIRDRFPLSETQYF; DNA: TGCGCCAGCAGCTCTAAAATCCGGGACAGGTTTCCCCTATCGGAGACCCAGTACTTC
V: TRBV11-2; D: TRBD2; size: NA; J: TRBJ2-3; CDR3: CASSLDQSGGGTDTQYF; DNA: TGTGCCAGCAGCTTAGATCAAAGCGGGGGGGGCACAGATACGCAGTATTTT
V: TRBV2; D: NA; size: NA; J: TRBJ2-2; CDR3: CASSAGTNTGELFF; DNA: TGTGCCAGCAGTGCAGGGACGAACACCGGGGAGCTGTTTTTT
V: TRBV6-5; D: TRBD1; size: NA; J: TRBJ1-6; CDR3: CASTTGTVNSPLHF; DNA: TGTGCCAGTACAACCGGGACAGTCAATTCACCCCTCCACTTT
V: TRBV12-3/TRBV12-4; D: NA; size: NA; J: TRBJ2-7; CDR3: CASSLGGSEQYF; DNA: TGTGCCAGCAGTTTGGGGGGAAGCGAGCAGTACTTC
V: TRBV5-4; D: TRBD1; size: NA; J: TRBJ2-5; CDR3: CASSEDRVETQYF; DNA: TGTGCCAGCAGCGAGGACAGGGTAGAGACCCAGTACTTC
V: TRBV19; D: TRBD1; size: NA; J: TRBJ2-1; CDR3: CASGQVILPGNEQFF; DNA: TGTGCCAGTGGACAGGTAATCCTACCGGGCAATGAGCAGTTCTTC
V: TRBV11-1; D: NA; size: NA; J: TRBJ2-1; CDR3: CASTGGYEQFF; DNA: TGTGCCAGCACCGGGGGATATGAGCAGTTCTTC
V: TRBV7-3; D: TRBD2; size: NA; J: TRBJ2-3; CDR3: CASSLIGRAGEGTQYF; DNA: TGTGCCAGCAGCTTAATAGGTCGAGCGGGAGAGGGTACGCAGTATTTT
V: TRBV14; D: NA; size: NA; J: TRBJ1-6; CDR3: CASSREAVSSPLHF; DNA: TGTGCCAGCAGCCGGGAGGCAGTTAGTTCACCCCTCCACTTT
V: TRBV5-8; D: NA; size: NA; J: TRBJ1-5; CDR3: CASSPFGKGGVQPQHF; DNA: TGTGCCAGCAGCCCGTTCGGGAAGGGAGGGGTTCAGCCCCAGCATTTT
V: TRBV3-1/TRBV3-2; D: TRBD1; size: NA; J: TRBJ1-1; CDR3: CASSYQGAQTEAFF; DNA: TGTGCCAGCAGCTACCAGGGGGCGCAGACTGAAGCTTTCTTT
V: TRBV7-6; D: TRBD2; size: NA; J: TRBJ2-3; CDR3: CASSTPREGRDYTQYF; DNA: TGTGCCAGCAGCACCCCGAGGGAGGGGCGAGATTATACGCAGTATTTT
V: TRBV6-1; D: NA; size: few; J: TRBJ1-5; CDR3: CASSEPRLDQPQHF; DNA: TGTGCCAGCAGTGAACCCAGGTTGGATCAGCCCCAGCATTTT
V: TRBV10-3; D: TRBD1; size: NA; J: TRBJ1-1; CDR3: CAISGQGGTEAFF; DNA: TGTGCCATCAGCGGACAGGGCGGCACTGAAGCTTTCTTT
V: TRBV10-3; D: NA; size: NA; J: TRBJ1-5; CDR3: CAIKGPRGVGDSIYSNQPQHF; DNA: TGTGCCATCAAAGGTCCCCGGGGGGTGGGCGACAGTATCTATAGCAATCAGCCCCAGCATTTT
V: TRBV6-1; D: TRBD2; size: NA; J: TRBJ2-1; CDR3: CASSEYRGGYNEQFF; DNA: TGTGCCAGCAGTGAATACCGGGGGGGATACAATGAGCAGTTCTTC
V: TRBV24-1; D: NA; size: NA; J: TRBJ2-2; CDR3: CATSDRRVETRAGELFF; DNA: TGTGCCACCAGTGACCGGAGGGTGGAAACGAGGGCCGGGGAGCTGTTTTTT
V: TRBV6-5; D: NA; size: NA; J: TRBJ2-3; CDR3: CASSHPGTDTQYF; DNA: TGTGCCAGCAGCCACCCGGGGACAGATACGCAGTATTTT
V: TRBV3-1/TRBV3-2; D: TRBD2; size: NA; J: TRBJ2-3; CDR3: CASSRGGGRIDTQYF; DNA: TGTGCCAGCAGCCGGGGCGGGGGAAGAATAGATACGCAGTATTTT